This T cell receptor beta chain was identified in a study of blood T cell repertoires in COVID-19. Across the study: Sources were T cells, B-cell-depleted T cells, or PBMCs; the material itself was cDNA or gDNA.

There are a few counts of this clone. V gave up 4 bases and J gave up 4 bases, with 12 bases separating them. Germline lookup yields CDR1 MNHEY and CDR2 SVGEGT. The CDR3 is 14 residues long. TCRdb keeps only in-frame clones here, not all; method: immunoSEQ multiplex PCR. The sample holds some 83,000 clones; roughly nine tenths are singletons and the top ten take about 2%. Sequencing input: peripheral blood. This chain joins TRBV6-2 or TRBV6-3 and TRBJ2-3; D not certain. The receptor was isolated from a man aged 50 to 60 with acute or convalescent COVID-19. The CDR3 nucleotides read TGTGCCAGCAGTTCTCCTTCTAACCCAGATACGCAGTATTTT. Protein sequence: CASSSPSNPDTQYF.